This T cell receptor (beta chain) originates from a study of response to subunit inactivated influenza vaccine. Using its own MiXCR run on the RT-PCR reads, TCRdb lists one record per CDR3 protein. This sample has 800,000 or so distinct CDR3 sequences, with 21% found just once. The V gene lost 6 bases and the J gene lost 6 bases, with 18 bases spanning the gap. Germline-derived CDR1 and CDR2 are SQVTM and ANQGSEA. The CDR3 loop spans 13 amino acids. This clonotype was counted between two and nine times. The gene calls are TRBV29-1 and TRBJ2-7, with D unresolved. The input for sequencing was PBMCs from blood, taken 5 days after vaccination. This sequence was found in a man aged 45-65 years who received an inactivated influenza vaccine. The CDR3 protein is CSVSGRASREQYF. DNA of the CDR3: TGCAGCGTATCTGGCCGGGCTTCACGCGAGCAGTACTTC.